The T cell receptor beta chain under discussion was sequenced for a study of OX40 agonist ivuxolimab in advanced cancers. Looking at the study overall: As their treatment, patients were administered ivuxolimab, an agonistic anti-OX40 (CD134) antibody. Participants averaged approximately 61 years of age (range about 23 to 79) and were around 83% male. Study-wide results and caveats: Average numbers of expanded clones were greater in CD8+ T cells than in CD4+.

The ends lost 5 bases at V and 6 bases at J; junction bases unmatched: 12. Germline values: CDR1 SGHAT, CDR2 FQDESV (reference sequence). The CDR3 is made up of 15 amino acids. Patients were excluded for autoimmune disease history or systemic immunosuppression. Sequencing used immunoSEQ multiplex PCR; TCRdb keeps in-frame clones, though not all of them. The table records more than 65,000 clones, approximately 90% of them present only once. This clone was observed a single time. Its antigen remains unidentified. The chain joins TRBV11-1 to TRBJ2-7; 8 positions match TRBD2. The sample in question was CD4+ or CD8+ T cells sorted from blood, obtained in a trial of the OX40 agonist ivuxolimab. The sequence came from an adult with an advanced solid tumor such as melanoma, head and neck, liver or kidney cancer. The CDR3 DNA reads as TGTGCCAGCAGCGCGGGACTAGGGGCCCATCGCGAGCAGTACTTC. Translating gives CASSAGLGAHREQYF.